These 32 T cell receptor beta chains came from one sample sequenced in a study of T cell repertoires in cytomegalovirus infection. These receptors' antigens are unknown. One entry per CDR3 protein results from TCRdb running MiXCR on the reads. The sample yields about half a million distinct CDR3 sequences, more than 30% seen once. The source material was cultured PBMCs, sampled from culture after CMV antigen stimulation. The origin of the receptors is a human donor in good health (CMV status not recorded). Some clones in this sample may be carry-over from other donors' samples.

This clonotype was seen only a few times. This rearrangement joins TRBV7-4 to TRBJ2-4; TRBD2 matches at 12 bases. Germline assignment: CDR1 SGHVT and CDR2 SQSDAQ. The V and J ends lost 0 bases and 0 bases, in that order; junction bases with no gene match: 6. This CDR3 has 19 amino acids. CDR3 DNA: TGTGCCAGCAGCTTAGCCCTAGCGGGAGGGTATCTAGCCAAAAACATTCAGTACTTC. Residues: CASSLALAGGYLAKNIQYF.

In DNA form, the CDR3 reads TGTGCCTGGAGTGTGGGCCAGATCCTCTATGGCTACACCTTC. It yields the protein CAWSVGQILYGYTF. The chain links TRBV30 to TRBJ1-2; D uncertain. Germline assignment: CDR1 GTSNPN and CDR2 SVGIG (reference sequence). The CDR3 has 14 amino acids. Trimming shortened V by 0 bases and J by 4 bases, and 12 bases separated the two germline ends.

The V call is TRBV6-2 or TRBV6-3, the J call TRBJ2-1, with 13 bases aligning to TRBD2. This CDR3 has 13 residues. Germline V gene sequence: CDR1 MNHEY, CDR2 SVGEGT. Trimming removed 5 bases from V and 10 bases from J; junction bases left unmatched: 2. In DNA, the CDR3 is TGTGCCAGCAGTGAGGGACTAGCGGGGGAGCAGTTCTTC. Translated, it gives CASSEGLAGEQFF.

This clonotype occurred a few times. The genes are TRBV9 and TRBJ2-7; D is uncertain. This CDR3 has 13 amino acids. Trimming stripped 4 bases from V and 3 bases from J, with 11 bases between. Germline V gene data show CDR1 as SGDLS and CDR2 as YYNGEE. CDR3 amino acids: CASSPQTGYEQYF. CDR3 nucleotides: TGTGCCAGCAGCCCCCAGACGGGCTACGAGCAGTACTTC.

As concerns this clonotype: Compared with germline, one end of the junction differs, possibly owing to a read error. The chain links TRBV5-3 to TRBJ2-7; D not resolved. TRBV5-3 is marked as an open reading frame, function uncertain. This CDR3 has 15 amino acids. CDR3 sequence: CASSLEVGMGYEQYF. CDR3 DNA sequence: TGTGCCAGCAGCTTGGAAGTAGGGATGGGCTACGAGCAGTACTTC.

V gene TRBV6-2 or TRBV6-3 combines with J gene TRBJ2-2, with 8 bases lining up with TRBD2. The CDR3 totals 15 residues. Germline assignment: CDR1 MNHEY and CDR2 SVGEGT. Unmatched junction bases numbered 8, after V lost 6 bases and J lost 5 bases. CDR3 coding DNA: TGTGCCAGCAGAACTAGCGCGGGAGGAACCGGGGAGCTGTTTTTT. It specifies CASRTSAGGTGELFF.

The chain employs TRBV29-1 and TRBJ2-1; 10 positions match TRBD2. Trimming removed 1 base from V and 3 bases from J; junction bases left unmatched: 24. Germline CDR1 and CDR2: SQVTM and ANQGSEA. The CDR3 covers 22 residues. CDR3 DNA: TGCAGCGTTGAAGGGACAGGCAGACGCGGGACTAGCGACTCGCAACTCTACAATGAGCAGTTCTTC. This translates into CSVEGTGRRGTSDSQLYNEQFF.

A word on this clonotype: One end of the junction does not line up with germline, which may come from a read error. The rearrangement joins TRBV12-3 or TRBV12-4 to TRBJ1-2, with D hard to call. The CDR3 contains 12 residues. The CDR3 DNA is TGTGCTAGCACGAACAGAAACTATGGCTACACCTTC. It is translated as CASTNRNYGYTF.

The rearrangement joins TRBV20-1 to TRBJ2-1; 8 bases align to TRBD1. The CDR3 extends over 16 amino acids. Losses at the gene ends were 0 bases for V and 7 bases for J; bases not matched to a gene: 11. CDR1 is DFQATT and CDR2 is SNEGSKA in the germline V gene (reference sequence). The CDR3 DNA reads TGCAGTGCTAGAGATCTTCCAGGGGGCGCGGGGAATGAGCAGTTCTTC. As protein: CSARDLPGGAGNEQFF.

This chain uses TRBV7-6 with TRBJ1-4; D call uncertain. Germline V gene sequence: CDR1 SGHVS, CDR2 FNYEAQ. V was shortened by 5 bases and J by 11 bases, with 18 bases between the two germline ends. The CDR3 has 14 residues. The chain's CDR3 is CASSEDGLMRKLFF. In nucleotides, the CDR3 is TGTGCCAGCAGCGAGGACGGACTAATGAGGAAACTGTTTTTT.

V gene TRBV7-8 combines with J gene TRBJ2-1; tentative D call: TRBD1 (6 bases). Germline V lookup: CDR1 SGHVS, CDR2 FQNEAQ. V shed 7 bases and J shed 6 bases, with 13 bases lying between them. The CDR3 extends over 13 amino acids. The CDR3 here is CASIHRDGNEQFF. CDR3 coding DNA: TGTGCCAGCATCCACAGGGATGGCAATGAGCAGTTCTTC.

This clonotype was seen a few times. The CDR3 sequence: CATSDPDGAWETQYF. In DNA form, the CDR3 reads TGTGCCACCAGTGACCCGGACGGGGCTTGGGAGACCCAGTACTTC. The chain has TRBV24-1 and TRBJ2-5; either TRBD1 or TRBD2 may supply D (5 bases each). The V gene's germline CDR1 is KGHDR and CDR2 SFDVKD. CDR3 length: 15 residues. The V and J ends lost 4 bases and 5 bases respectively, with 16 bases between them.

The chain employs TRBV10-1 and TRBJ1-1; 7 nucleotides agree with TRBD1. With 2 bases clipped from V and 4 bases from J, the junction kept 7 bases outside the gene matches. CDR3 length: 15 amino acids. Germline CDR1 reads WNHNN; CDR2 reads SYGVQD (reference sequence). The CDR3 sequence is CASSEQGRGLTEAFF. In DNA, the CDR3 is TGCGCCAGCAGTGAGCAAGGGAGGGGGCTCACTGAAGCTTTCTTT.

Comments on this clonotype: Just one base apart from a much larger clone, this may be a read error. Written as DNA, the CDR3 is TGTGTCAGCAGCGCAACACAGGGTAATCAGCCCCAGCATTTT. This translates into CVSSATQGNQPQHF. The chain carries TRBV7-2 and TRBJ1-5; a possible D gene is TRBD1 (6 bases). The germline V gene encodes CDR1 SGHTA and CDR2 FQGNSA. This CDR3 comprises 14 residues.

This clonotype was counted a few times. The chain links TRBV20-1 to TRBJ1-4, with D maybe TRBD1 (6 bases). CDR1 is DFQATT, CDR2 SNEGSKA, per germline (reference sequence). The CDR3 is 11 residues long. V was clipped by 3 bases and J by 14 bases, with 13 bases between them. The CDR3 reads CSARGAAGLFF. The CDR3 nucleotides are TGCAGTGCTAGGGGGGCGGCAGGTCTGTTTTTT.

This chain links TRBV12-3 or TRBV12-4 with TRBJ2-7; 7 bases align to TRBD2. The CDR3 consists of 12 residues. V shed 4 bases and J 6 bases; nucleotides not matched to a gene: 3. Here the CDR3 DNA reads TGTGCCAGCAGTTGGACTAGGTCCGAGCAGTACGTC. This sequence encodes CASSWTRSEQYV.

This clonotype was found many times. The chain has TRBV7-2 and TRBJ1-5; D is possibly TRBD1 (5 bases). Germline V CDR1 and CDR2: SGHTA, FQGNSA. Between the trimmed V and J ends, which lost 4 bases and 4 bases, there was a span of 14 bases. The CDR3 has 15 residues. CDR3 residues: CASSSIAGVNQPQHF. CDR3 DNA: TGTGCCAGCAGCTCCATAGCGGGGGTAAATCAGCCCCAGCATTTT.

This clonotype has only a few counts. The V and J genes are TRBV10-3 and TRBJ2-1, with TRBD2 matching 9 bases. CDR3 size: 14 residues. Germline V gene sequence: CDR1 ENHRY, CDR2 SYGVKD. The J segment lost 5 bases and the V segment lost 6 bases, leaving 5 bases of the junction unmatched. This chain's CDR3 is CAIRPGLADNEQFF. DNA for the CDR3: TGTGCCATCAGGCCGGGACTAGCAGACAATGAGCAGTTCTTC.

The V gene is TRBV6-2 or TRBV6-3, the J gene TRBJ1-1; D gene ambiguous. V lost 8 bases, J lost 7 bases, and 23 bases lay in between. Per the germline V gene, CDR1 is MNHEY and CDR2 is SVGEGT. The CDR3 sequence is 15 residues long. CDR3 protein: CASVSPAPMTFEAFF. For the CDR3, the DNA is TGTGCCAGCGTGAGCCCCGCCCCGATGACCTTTGAAGCTTTCTTT.

CDR3 DNA: TGTGCCAGCAGCTTAGCGAAGGGAGAGACCCAGTACTTC. This translates into CASSLAKGETQYF. The rearrangement uses TRBV7-6 and TRBJ2-5; D ambiguous. The CDR3 covers 13 residues. Trimming left V 0 bases short and J 4 bases short, with 6 bases between. In germline, CDR1 is SGHVS, CDR2 FNYEAQ.

This clonotype has more than one count but fewer than ten. V gene TRBV29-1 combines with J gene TRBJ2-3; 16 bases are a match to TRBD2. The CDR3 loop spans 18 amino acids. Germline V lookup: CDR1 SQVTM, CDR2 ANQGSEA. V dropped 4 bases and J dropped 4; count of bases not matched to a gene: 11. CDR3 loop: CSVVVAKGLAGGADTQYF. The CDR3 region has the DNA TGCAGCGTTGTAGTCGCGAAGGGACTAGCGGGAGGGGCAGATACGCAGTATTTT.

This clonotype was observed a few times. J is TRBJ1-2 and V is TRBV7-3, with D possibly matching TRBD1 (5 bases). From germline, CDR1 is SGHTA and CDR2 FQGTGA. The CDR3 extends over 12 amino acids. Deletions cut 5 bases from V and 7 bases from J, with 11 bases between. The CDR3 nucleotides are TGTGCCAGCAGCCCCGGCGGGGGTGGCTACACCTTC. Translation gives CASSPGGGGYTF.

The chain combines TRBV30 with TRBJ2-3; 10 bases line up with TRBD2. Germline loops: CDR1 GTSNPN, CDR2 SVGIG (reference sequence). V lost 3 bases, J lost 3 bases, and 6 bases stayed unmatched. CDR3 length: 15 amino acids. The DNA of the CDR3 is TGTGCCTGGAGCACTCTAGCGGGAGCAACAGATACGCAGTATTTT. Its protein product is CAWSTLAGATDTQYF.

The chain employs TRBV6-1 and TRBJ1-1, with D possibly being TRBD1 (5 bases). Germline assignment: CDR1 MNHNS and CDR2 SASEGT. The CDR3 spans 13 residues. Trimming cost V 2 bases and J 11 bases, with 15 bases left between them. The CDR3: CASSESEMAGAFF. CDR3 bases: TGTGCCAGCAGTGAATCTGAAATGGCAGGGGCTTTCTTT.

The DNA for the CDR3 is TGTGCCAGCAGTTCCTCCGCGGCGGGAGGTAGCACAGATACGCAGTATTTT. Residues: CASSSSAAGGSTDTQYF. J is TRBJ2-3 and V is TRBV6-6; 8 bases agree with TRBD2. This CDR3 is built from 17 residues. Looked up from germline, CDR1 is MNHNY and CDR2 is SVGAGI (reference sequence). V was pared by 4 bases and J by 0 bases, with 9 bases of the junction left unmatched.

The gene calls are TRBV6-1 and TRBJ2-7; TRBD1 aligns across 8 bases. V lost 3 bases and J lost 4; bases outside the gene matches: 8. The CDR3 has 15 residues. Germline V gene lookup returns CDR1 MNHNS and CDR2 SASEGT. The CDR3, as DNA: TGTGCCAGCAGTGACCTGGGCAGGGGGCGGTACGAGCAGTACTTC. Translating it yields CASSDLGRGRYEQYF.

The CDR3 DNA follows: TGCAGTGCTAGATCCCCCAGCACAGATACGCAGTATTTT. This encodes CSARSPSTDTQYF. The V call is TRBV20-1, the J call TRBJ2-3; D gene ambiguous. The germline V gene has CDR1 DFQATT and CDR2 SNEGSKA (reference sequence). CDR3 length: 13 residues. Between the trimmed V and J ends, which lost 2 bases and 0 bases, there was a span of 6 bases.

This clonotype was recorded many times. The CDR3 reads CASSPTSGSRGGEQFF. CDR3 nucleotide sequence: TGTGCCAGCAGCCCAACCTCAGGGTCCCGGGGGGGTGAGCAGTTCTTC. The chain joins TRBV7-8 to TRBJ2-1; TRBD2 agrees at 8 bases. Germline CDR1 reads SGHVS; CDR2 reads FQNEAQ. CDR3 length equals 16 residues. The ends lost 5 bases at V and 9 bases at J; junction bases unmatched: 15.

This clonotype was counted ten times or more. The chain has TRBV28 and TRBJ2-3; D possibly corresponds to TRBD1 (5 bases). CDR1 MDHEN and CDR2 SYDVKM come from the germline V gene. Trimming pared 3 bases from V and 11 bases from J, leaving 24 bases between. This CDR3 has 16 residues. The CDR3 here is CASSLIYFGQKDGQYF. Here the CDR3 DNA reads TGTGCCAGCAGTTTGATCTATTTCGGACAAAAAGACGGGCAGTATTTT.

V and J are TRBV7-2 and TRBJ2-1; 7 bases match TRBD1. The ends lost 5 bases at V and 12 bases at J; junction bases unmatched: 10. This CDR3 has 13 residues. From germline, CDR1 is SGHTA and CDR2 FQGNSA. CDR3 region: CASSTQRGLWQFF. DNA for the CDR3: TGTGCCAGCAGCACACAGAGGGGGCTGTGGCAGTTCTTC.

The chain uses TRBV4-1 and TRBJ2-5; the match to TRBD1 covers 7 bases. This CDR3 comprises 16 residues. Unmatched junction bases numbered 8, after V lost 0 bases and J lost 4 bases. Germline loops: CDR1 MGHRA, CDR2 YSYEKL. This CDR3 is CASSQETGFSRETQYF. The CDR3 DNA reads as TGCGCCAGCAGCCAAGAGACAGGGTTTAGCCGAGAGACCCAGTACTTC.

This chain connects TRBV5-6 to TRBJ1-1; 10 bases fit TRBD1. The CDR3 runs to 15 residues. The V segment lost 5 bases and the J segment 2 bases; nucleotides outside the gene matches: 6. Germline lookup yields CDR1 SGHDT and CDR2 YYEEEE. The CDR3 DNA follows: TGTGCCAGCAGGGGACAGGGGTCCCCAAACACTGAAGCTTTCTTT. This gives the protein CASRGQGSPNTEAFF.